A selection of T cell receptor beta chains follows, all from one sample in a study of early T cells in non-severe SARS-CoV-2 infection. TCRdb redid the calling of the 5' RACE reads with MiXCR, one entry per CDR3 protein. The profile covers fewer than 80,000 distinct CDR3 sequences, with 11% appearing a single time and 9.5% to 15% taken by the ten largest. This specimen was whole blood, taken at baseline. These receptors came from an adult who was a healthcare worker with PCR-confirmed SARS-CoV-2 infection or an uninfected control (not recorded which). Both conserved end residues are part of each CDR3. The order of the fields is J gene, D gene, V gene, clone size, CDR3 protein, CDR3 DNA. D genes are given only for firm matches. Expanded clones are given a class, and other clones once, few, many or no size at all.

TRBJ2-1 | NA | TRBV6-2/TRBV6-3 | NA | CASSYEMGGYNEQFF | TGTGCCAGCAGTTACGAGATGGGGGGCTACAATGAGCAGTTCTTC
TRBJ1-2 | NA | TRBV3-1 | few | CASSQDSDYGYTF | TGTGCCAGCAGCCAAGATTCAGACTATGGCTACACCTTC
TRBJ2-7 | TRBD1 | TRBV20-1 | NA | CSARVGINRDRFYF | TGCAGTGCTAGAGTGGGAATAAACCGGGACAGGTTCTACTTC
TRBJ2-3 | NA | TRBV20-1 | many | CSAGGQSDTQYF | TGCAGTGCTGGGGGGCAAAGCGATACGCAGTATTTT
TRBJ1-5 | NA | TRBV12-3/TRBV12-4 | many | CASSFGGGSNQPQHF | TGTGCCAGCAGTTTCGGGGGGGGTAGCAATCAGCCCCAGCATTTT
TRBJ2-5 | TRBD2 | TRBV7-2 | many | CASSLGLAGGLETQYF | TGTGCCAGCAGCTTAGGATTAGCGGGGGGGCTGGAGACCCAGTACTTC
TRBJ1-1 | NA | TRBV5-6 | few | CASSPDVGGWAEAFF | TGTGCCAGCAGCCCGGACGTCGGGGGCTGGGCTGAAGCTTTCTTT
TRBJ2-3 | NA | TRBV7-3 | NA | CASSSAPGADTQYF | TGTGCCAGCAGCTCCGCCCCGGGGGCAGATACGCAGTATTTT
TRBJ2-1 | TRBD1 | TRBV18 | NA | CASSPRTGDNEQFF | TGTGCCAGCTCACCCAGGACAGGGGACAATGAGCAGTTCTTC
TRBJ1-1 | NA | TRBV10-3 | few | CAISAGLGTEAFF | TGTGCCATCAGCGCGGGCCTTGGGACTGAAGCTTTCTTT
TRBJ2-4 | NA | TRBV30 | many | CAWSVRGGVNIQYF | TGTGCCTGGAGTGTGAGGGGGGGAGTAAACATTCAGTACTTC
TRBJ1-5 | TRBD1 | TRBV5-1 | many | CASSIGTDNQPQHF | TGCGCCAGCAGCATCGGGACAGATAATCAGCCCCAGCATTTT
TRBJ2-7 | NA | TRBV6-1 | NA | CASGRDLTYEQYF | TGTGCCAGCGGCCGGGACTTAACCTACGAGCAGTACTTC
TRBJ1-6 | NA | TRBV28 | NA | CASSFGGGYSPLHF | TGTGCCAGCAGTTTTGGCGGCGGGTATTCACCCCTCCACTTT
TRBJ1-1 | NA | TRBV2 | many | CASIELNTEAFF | TGTGCCAGCATCGAGTTGAACACTGAAGCTTTCTTT